This TCR beta chain derives from a study of regulatory T cells in long-lasting Graves disease. This clonotype came up a few times. This may come from a read error, since a much larger clone is one base off. Germline CDR1 and CDR2: MDHEN and SYDVKM. The CDR3 runs to 12 residues. Library construction for TCR beta used iRepertoire HTBI primers and Arm-PCR of CDR3 regions. TCRdb passed the multiplex PCR reads through MiXCR, listing each CDR3 protein once. Found here are 650,000 to 700,000 distinct CDR3 sequences, about 32% of them singletons; the top ten hold around 42%. Noted time point: persistent/refractory GD, antithyroid drugs over 5 years with positive TRAb. TCR sequences were obtained from RNA taken from PBMCs.

The TCR originated in a female donor with Graves disease. The gene calls are TRBV28 and TRBJ1-2; perhaps TRBD1 as D (6 bases). The sample was peripheral blood mononuclear cells (PBMCs), taken when the disease was refractory, from a patient treated with antithyroid drugs. The CDR3 nucleotides are TGTGCCAGCAGTTTACGGGGGGCGGGCTGCACCTTC. This encodes CASSLRGAGCTF.